These T cell receptor beta chains were read from a single sample in a study of identical twins. TCRdb re-analysed the 5' RACE reads in MiXCR, keeping a single row per CDR3 protein. The repertoire includes more than 1.5 million distinct CDR3 sequences, around a third of them detected once, and over 0.25% sits in the top ten. The specimen sequenced was cord blood. The receptors here all came from a newborn girl in good health. Both conserved end residues are part of each CDR3. Rows give clone size only sometimes, using once, few, many, or a class for an expanded clone.

clone_size: .; v_call: TRBV20-1; j_call: .; cdr3_aa: CSASRTSGQETQYF
clone_size: .; v_call: TRBV28; j_call: TRBJ2-3; cdr3_aa: CASSLAGPYTDTQYF
clone_size: few; v_call: TRBV2; j_call: TRBJ2-5; cdr3_aa: CASRQNPETQYF
clone_size: few; v_call: TRBV13; j_call: TRBJ2-2; cdr3_aa: CASSFQGAGELFF
clone_size: .; v_call: TRBV7-2; j_call: TRBJ2-7; cdr3_aa: CASSRLAGGNAYEQYF
clone_size: .; v_call: TRBV28; j_call: TRBJ2-5; cdr3_aa: CASSFMTPGYGGETQYF
clone_size: many; v_call: TRBV10-3; j_call: TRBJ1-2; cdr3_aa: CAISDTENGYTF
clone_size: .; v_call: TRBV10-3; j_call: TRBJ2-3; cdr3_aa: CAISELWAPTDTQYF
clone_size: .; v_call: TRBV20-1; j_call: TRBJ2-1; cdr3_aa: CSARAWRGSYNEQFF
clone_size: .; v_call: TRBV20-1; j_call: TRBJ2-5; cdr3_aa: CSARDLKAGLMETQYF
clone_size: .; v_call: TRBV20-1; j_call: TRBJ1-1; cdr3_aa: CSAPNPGAWAEAFF
clone_size: few; v_call: TRBV9; j_call: TRBJ1-6; cdr3_aa: CASSVDSSVHPLHF
clone_size: .; v_call: TRBV5-4; j_call: TRBJ1-2; cdr3_aa: CASSLGGLGSGYTF
clone_size: .; v_call: TRBV19; j_call: TRBJ1-4; cdr3_aa: CASVQGANEKLFF
clone_size: .; v_call: TRBV5-1; j_call: TRBJ2-5; cdr3_aa: CVSSLGGSPYNEQYF
clone_size: few; v_call: TRBV11-2; j_call: TRBJ1-1; cdr3_aa: CASRSLRRAPREGTEAFF
clone_size: .; v_call: TRBV27; j_call: TRBJ2-7; cdr3_aa: CASSLKDGSSYEQYF
clone_size: many; v_call: TRBV29-1; j_call: TRBJ1-2; cdr3_aa: CSVGRTAPPNYGYTF
clone_size: .; v_call: TRBV12-3/TRBV12-4; j_call: TRBJ1-2; cdr3_aa: CVSSPHRGPLGYTF
clone_size: .; v_call: TRBV27; j_call: TRBJ2-3; cdr3_aa: CASSLRTPDLIADTQYF
clone_size: few; v_call: TRBV4-2; j_call: TRBJ1-5; cdr3_aa: CASSQDGDNNQPQHF
clone_size: .; v_call: TRBV9; j_call: TRBJ1-1; cdr3_aa: CASTLSHSTFNTEAFF
clone_size: .; v_call: TRBV5-5; j_call: TRBJ1-4; cdr3_aa: CASSWAQGRITNEKLFF
clone_size: .; v_call: TRBV2; j_call: TRBJ1-5; cdr3_aa: CASSPGTYQHF
clone_size: many; v_call: TRBV24-1; j_call: TRBJ2-3; cdr3_aa: CATSGRAQEGPTDTQYF
clone_size: .; v_call: TRBV28; j_call: TRBJ2-5; cdr3_aa: CARTAKGKTQYF
clone_size: few; v_call: TRBV2; j_call: TRBJ1-5; cdr3_aa: CASSGGQPNQPQHF
clone_size: few; v_call: TRBV24-1; j_call: TRBJ1-1; cdr3_aa: CATSDWAENTEAFF
clone_size: many; v_call: TRBV7-2; j_call: TRBJ2-3; cdr3_aa: CASSLGLATTDTQYF
clone_size: .; v_call: TRBV7-7; j_call: TRBJ2-1; cdr3_aa: CASSPDRGSDNEQFF
clone_size: few; v_call: TRBV2; j_call: TRBJ1-1; cdr3_aa: CASNRDSGMNTEAFF
clone_size: .; v_call: TRBV5-1; j_call: TRBJ2-3; cdr3_aa: CASSRQAGDTQYF
clone_size: .; v_call: TRBV5-1; j_call: TRBJ2-7; cdr3_aa: CASSFSLAQFGVGEQYF
clone_size: few; v_call: TRBV6-1; j_call: TRBJ1-1; cdr3_aa: CAGRQGLNTEAFF
clone_size: .; v_call: TRBV4-2; j_call: TRBJ2-3; cdr3_aa: CASSPWTHTDTQYF
clone_size: few; v_call: TRBV20-1; j_call: TRBJ2-7; cdr3_aa: CSARPSTDHYEQYF
clone_size: many; v_call: TRBV29-1; j_call: TRBJ1-6; cdr3_aa: CSVRTGHNSPLHF
clone_size: .; v_call: TRBV6-4; j_call: TRBJ1-1; cdr3_aa: CASSVRLGGTEAFF
clone_size: few; v_call: TRBV10-1; j_call: TRBJ1-5; cdr3_aa: CASRVDRAGNQPQHF
clone_size: few; v_call: TRBV7-2; j_call: TRBJ1-1; cdr3_aa: CASSPRRGPEAFF
clone_size: .; v_call: TRBV27; j_call: TRBJ1-2; cdr3_aa: CASSSFRYRGNYGYIF
clone_size: many; v_call: TRBV20-1; j_call: TRBJ1-2; cdr3_aa: CSAIGGYGYTF
clone_size: few; v_call: TRBV10-3; j_call: TRBJ1-2; cdr3_aa: CAISEGSSLANYGYTF
clone_size: .; v_call: TRBV20-1; j_call: TRBJ2-1; cdr3_aa: CSASYLEAYEQFF
clone_size: .; v_call: TRBV20-1; j_call: TRBJ2-3; cdr3_aa: CSAREKLAGGSYF
clone_size: few; v_call: TRBV7-9; j_call: TRBJ1-2; cdr3_aa: CASSFETGNGYTF
clone_size: .; v_call: TRBV20-1; j_call: TRBJ2-3; cdr3_aa: CSVGNRLAGGATQYF